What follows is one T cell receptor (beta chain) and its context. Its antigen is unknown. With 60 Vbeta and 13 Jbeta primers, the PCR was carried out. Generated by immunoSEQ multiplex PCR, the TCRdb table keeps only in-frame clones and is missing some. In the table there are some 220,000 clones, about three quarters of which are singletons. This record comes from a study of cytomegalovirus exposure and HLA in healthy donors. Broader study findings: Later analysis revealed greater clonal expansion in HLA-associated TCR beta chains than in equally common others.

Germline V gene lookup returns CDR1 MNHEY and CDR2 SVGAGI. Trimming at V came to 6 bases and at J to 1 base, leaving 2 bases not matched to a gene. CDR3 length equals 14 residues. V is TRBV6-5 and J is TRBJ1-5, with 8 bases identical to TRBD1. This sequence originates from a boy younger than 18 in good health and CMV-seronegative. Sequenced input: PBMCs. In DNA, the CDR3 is TGTGCCAGCAGCAGGACAGGGAGCAATCAGCCCCAGCATTTT. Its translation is CASSRTGSNQPQHF.